This TCR beta chain comes out of a study of T-cell memory formation after mild COVID-19. This clonotype was found a few times. Each CDR3 protein is one row after TCRdb ran MiXCR on the 5' RACE reads. This table holds a few hundred thousand distinct CDR3 sequences, around a fifth found once. The sequencing input was PBMCs or a T cell subset sorted from them (not recorded which). The receptor's source is a man younger than 30 who had mild COVID-19 (a few samples of this study predate the infection). Cell type and time point are not known.

In DNA, the CDR3 is TGTGCCAGCAGTCCAGGGACATCGGGTCGCAATGAGCAGTTCTTC. Its protein is CASSPGTSGRNEQFF. V usage is TRBV6-1 and J usage is TRBJ2-1, with D perhaps TRBD1 (6 bases). The CDR3 consists of 15 residues. Deletions cut 5 bases from V and 6 bases from J, with 17 bases between. Germline CDR1 MNHNS, CDR2 SASEGT.